Below, 27 T cell receptor beta chains from the same sample are listed, as sequenced in a study of blood T cell repertoires in COVID-19 (TCRdb year 2020). The method behind the library was the immunoSEQ multiplex PCR assay. The table was pulled from immuneACCESS by TCRdb, which kept in-frame rearrangements only. Such tables lose some clones; where checked, under half of the loss comes from unresolved V genes, and the rest has no known cause. The sample data list more than 13,000 clones, and over 70% of these were observed just once. Under 30% of the sample comes from the top ten. Sequencing was carried out using peripheral blood. The source is a human donor in a cohort sampled during active COVID-19.

The V call is TRBV28, the J call TRBJ1-2, with TRBD1 matching 9 bases. The germline V gene has CDR1 MDHEN and CDR2 SYDVKM. The CDR3 is 14 residues long. With V trimmed by 8 bases and J by 3 bases, 7 bases remained unmatched. CDR3 amino acids: CASSRTGGDYGYTF. The CDR3, as DNA: TGTGCCAGCTCTCGTACAGGGGGCGACTATGGCTACACCTTC.

The chain couples TRBV7-6 to TRBJ1-6; 10 bases align to TRBD1. J was trimmed by 7 bases and V by 7 bases; bases with no gene match: 7. Germline V gene lookup returns CDR1 SGHVS and CDR2 FNYEAQ. The length of the CDR3 is 15 residues. CDR3 region: CASTLGQGVNSPLHF. The CDR3, as DNA: TGTGCCAGCACATTAGGACAGGGGGTGAATTCACCCCTCCACTTT.

The V gene is TRBV13, the J gene TRBJ2-7; the D gene is possibly TRBD2 (5 bases). Germline values: CDR1 PRHDT, CDR2 FYEKMQ (reference sequence). Trimming left V 5 bases short and J 4 bases short, with 12 bases between. The length of the CDR3 is 13 residues. The CDR3 sequence is CASSGGRFYEQYF. As DNA, the CDR3 is TGTGCCAGCAGCGGAGGCCGATTTTACGAGCAGTACTTC.

The chain uses TRBV6-2 or TRBV6-3 and TRBJ1-1; 9 nucleotides agree with TRBD1. CDR3 length: 15 amino acids. Germline CDR1 MNHEY, CDR2 SVGEGT. J was trimmed by 5 bases and V by 4 bases; bases with no gene match: 8. This CDR3 reads CASSSPGQGRTEAFF. The DNA for the CDR3 is TGTGCCAGCAGTTCCCCAGGACAGGGGAGAACTGAAGCTTTCTTT.

The J gene is TRBJ2-7, the V gene TRBV5-1; 15 nucleotides line up with TRBD2. CDR1 and CDR2 (germline): SGHRS, YFSETQ. The CDR3 runs to 16 residues. Unmatched junction bases numbered 11, after V lost 2 bases and J lost 11 bases. The CDR3 DNA reads TGCGCCAGCAGCTTAAAGTGGTTGGGACTAGCGGGAGGTGAGTACTTC. This gives the protein CASSLKWLGLAGGEYF. The whole variable domain, filled in from reference TRBV5-1 and TRBJ2-7, reads KAGVTQTPRYLIKTRGQQVTLSCSPISGHRSVSWYQQTPGQGLQFLFEYFSETQRNKGNFPGRFSGRQFSNSRSEMNVSTLELGDSALYLCASSLKWLGLAGGEYFGPGTRLTVT.

The V gene is TRBV7-6, the J gene TRBJ2-3, with TRBD2 matching over 8 bases. V trimming: 2 bases; J trimming: 6 bases; junction bases outside the gene matches: 13. Germline-derived CDR1 and CDR2 are SGHVS and FNYEAQ. CDR3 length equals 17 residues. CDR3 sequence reads: CASSLTNPGLDRDTQYF. For the CDR3, the DNA is TGTGCCAGCAGCTTAACTAATCCGGGACTAGATCGCGATACGCAGTATTTT.

The chain is built from TRBV7-9 and TRBJ2-7; TRBD2 agrees at 8 bases. CDR3 length: 13 residues. V trimming: 5 bases; J trimming: 5 bases; junction bases outside the gene matches: 5. Germline V gene data show CDR1 as SEHNR and CDR2 as FQNEAQ (reference sequence). The CDR3 nucleotides read TGTGCCAGCAGCGGCAGCGGGAGAAACGAGCAGTACTTC. Its protein is CASSGSGRNEQYF.

V gene TRBV15 combines with J gene TRBJ1-1, with a weak D call TRBD1 (5 bases). The CDR3 runs 17 residues. Looked up from germline, CDR1 is LNHNV and CDR2 is YYDKDF (reference sequence). V lost 3 bases and J 0 bases, leaving 17 bases between the germline ends. The CDR3 sequence is CATSSDEQARMNTEAFF. The CDR3 bases are TGTGCCACCAGCAGTGATGAACAGGCTCGAATGAACACTGAAGCTTTCTTT. The variable domain in full, completed from reference TRBV15 and TRBJ1-1, reads DAMVIQNPRYQVTQFGKPVTLSCSQTLNHNVMYWYQQKSSQAPKLLFHYYDKDFNNEADTPDNFQSRRPNTSFCFLDIRSPGLGDTAMYLCATSSDEQARMNTEAFFGQGTRLTVV.

V and J are TRBV4-1 and TRBJ1-2; D possibly corresponds to TRBD1 (5 bases). V gave up 1 base and J gave up 0 bases, with 12 bases separating them. This CDR3 is built from 16 residues. Germline V lookup: CDR1 MGHRA, CDR2 YSYEKL. Here the CDR3 DNA reads TGCGCCAGCAGCCAAGGATCAGGGCTTGCTAACTATGGCTACACCTTC. This codes for CASSQGSGLANYGYTF.

The V gene is TRBV5-6, the J gene TRBJ2-7; 7 bases are shared with TRBD2. With 4 bases clipped from V and 5 bases from J, the junction kept 12 bases outside the gene matches. CDR1 and CDR2 (germline): SGHDT, YYEEEE. The CDR3 length is 15 residues. CDR3 nucleotide sequence: TGTGCCAGCAGCCCCGGGGTAGCGGGCGTACACGAGCAGTACTTC. Its translation: CASSPGVAGVHEQYF. Filled out from reference TRBV5-6 and TRBJ2-7, the complete variable domain reads DAGVTQSPTHLIKTRGQQVTLRCSPKSGHDTVSWYQQALGQGPQFIFQYYEEEERQRGNFPDRFSGHQFPNYSSELNVNALLLGDSALYLCASSPGVAGVHEQYFGPGTRLTVT.

The chain joins TRBV3-1 (or the pseudogene TRBV3-2) to TRBJ2-1; D might be TRBD1 (6 bases). Germline V gene data show CDR1 as LGHDT and CDR2 as YNNKEL (reference sequence). V lost 0 bases and J lost 5, with 14 bases in between. The CDR3 consists of 16 residues. CDR3 nucleotides: TGTGCCAGCAGCCAAGACCGAGACAGGCATGACAATGAGCAGTTCTTC. It codes for CASSQDRDRHDNEQFF.

The genes are TRBV28 and TRBJ1-5; D is possibly TRBD1 (5 bases). Looked up from germline, CDR1 is MDHEN and CDR2 is SYDVKM. The germline V and J ends were trimmed by 6 bases and 5 bases, with 17 bases remaining between them. This CDR3 region has 15 residues. CDR3 nucleotides: TGTGCCAGCAGCCAAGTGTCCAGGGACTATCAGCCCCAGCATTTT. As protein: CASSQVSRDYQPQHF.

The chain combines TRBV15 with TRBJ2-3; 8 nucleotides line up with TRBD1. The trim removed 5 bases at V and 0 bases at J, leaving 7 bases unmatched. CDR1 LNHNV and CDR2 YYDKDF come from the germline V gene (reference sequence). CDR3 length: 16 amino acids. The CDR3 reads CATSSGQGASTDTQYF. Here the CDR3 DNA reads TGTGCCACCAGCTCTGGACAGGGAGCTAGCACAGATACGCAGTATTTT.

The rearrangement joins TRBV2 to TRBJ1-1; 8 nucleotides align to TRBD1. Germline values: CDR1 SNHLY, CDR2 FYNNEI. The CDR3 has 13 residues. J was trimmed by 10 bases and V by 3 bases; bases with no gene match: 7. The CDR3 sequence: CASSDRGRGRAFF. CDR3 bases: TGTGCCAGCAGTGATCGAGGCAGGGGGCGAGCTTTCTTT.

Here the CDR3 DNA reads TGTGCCAGTAGTGCCCTAGCGGGGGCTAGCACAGATACGCAGTATTTT. This codes for CASSALAGASTDTQYF. This rearrangement joins TRBV19 to TRBJ2-3; 10 positions match TRBD2. The CDR3 runs to 16 residues. Trimming took 5 bases from V and 0 from J; bases not matched to a gene: 5. The V gene's germline CDR1 is LNHDA and CDR2 SQIVND (reference sequence).

This clone was seen many times. V usage is TRBV27 and J usage is TRBJ2-1, with TRBD1 matching 7 bases. The CDR3 length is 14 residues. V lost 5 bases to trimming and J lost 8 bases; unmatched junction nucleotides: 9. Germline V gene sequence: CDR1 MNHEY, CDR2 SMNVEV (reference sequence). CDR3 in DNA: TGTGCCAGCAGTCCGGGACAGACCCTCGATGAGCAGTTCTTC. This encodes CASSPGQTLDEQFF.

The chain carries TRBV4-3 and TRBJ2-1, with 9 bases fitting TRBD2. The CDR3 length is 16 residues. Germline V gives CDR1 LGHNA, CDR2 YSLEER. V lost 0 bases and J lost 4; bases outside the gene matches: 4. CDR3 sequence (DNA): TGCGCCAGCAGCCAAGATAGGGCGGGAGGGTACAATGAGCAGTTCTTC. This encodes CASSQDRAGGYNEQFF.

V gene TRBV2 combines with J gene TRBJ1-1; D gene uncertain. From germline, CDR1 is SNHLY and CDR2 FYNNEI. The CDR3 runs 15 residues. V was trimmed by 4 bases and J by 0 bases, leaving 12 bases between them. The CDR3 loop reads CASSGTAAMNTEAFF. In DNA form, the CDR3 reads TGTGCCAGCAGTGGCACGGCAGCGATGAACACTGAAGCTTTCTTT.

This chain links TRBV19 with TRBJ1-1, with 8 bases lining up with TRBD1. The junction had 4 bases not matched to a gene; V was cut back by 4 bases and J by 6 bases. The CDR3 spans 13 residues. Germline V lookup: CDR1 LNHDA, CDR2 SQIVND (reference sequence). The CDR3 bases are TGTGCCAGTAGTACCTTGACAGGGGCTGAAGCTTTCTTT. Protein sequence: CASSTLTGAEAFF.

V usage is TRBV27 and J usage is TRBJ2-3, with 8 bases that match TRBD2. The CDR3 contains 17 residues. In germline, CDR1 is MNHEY, CDR2 SMNVEV (reference sequence). V trimming: 0 bases; J trimming: 3 bases; junction bases outside the gene matches: 8. In DNA, the CDR3 is TGTGCCAGCAGTTTATCAGCGGGAGTTTTAGGGACAGATACGCAGTATTTT. Residues: CASSLSAGVLGTDTQYF.

By frequency in the sample, this clone is medium-sized (0.01 to 0.1%). Other DNA sequences from this sample encode an identical CDR3 as well. The chain has TRBV27 and TRBJ1-1; no reliable D call. This CDR3 spans 13 amino acids. Germline-derived CDR1 and CDR2 are MNHEY and SMNVEV (reference sequence). With 4 bases removed from V and 0 bases from J, the gap between germline ends came to 6 bases. The CDR3: CASSSGMNTEAFF. CDR3 nucleotide sequence: TGTGCCAGCAGTTCCGGTATGAACACTGAAGCTTTCTTT.

CDR3 coding DNA: TGTGCCAGCAGCTTAGAGGGACAGGTTGCCGGGGAGCAGTTCTTC. It is translated as CASSLEGQVAGEQFF. The V gene is TRBV7-3, the J gene TRBJ2-1; 8 bases are a match to TRBD1. This CDR3 contains 15 residues. CDR1 and CDR2 (germline): SGHTA, FQGTGA. The trim removed 2 bases at V and 10 bases at J, leaving 10 bases unmatched.

This chain uses TRBV7-9 with TRBJ2-7, with D possibly being TRBD1 (5 bases). V shed 5 bases and J shed 4 bases, with 12 bases lying between them. This CDR3 region has 13 residues. The germline V gene encodes CDR1 SEHNR and CDR2 FQNEAQ (reference sequence). The CDR3 sequence is CASSIGAAYEQYF. The CDR3 DNA sequence: TGTGCCAGCAGCATTGGGGCAGCATACGAGCAGTACTTC.

This chain uses TRBV4-2 with TRBJ2-3; possible D gene TRBD2, 5 bases. V was clipped by 0 bases and J by 6 bases, with 13 bases between them. This CDR3 spans 15 amino acids. Germline V gene lookup returns CDR1 LGHNA and CDR2 YNFKEQ. In DNA form, the CDR3 reads TGTGCCAGCAGCCAAGATCGACGAGGGAGTGATACGCAGTATTTT. It yields the protein CASSQDRRGSDTQYF.

The sample holds one count of this clone. The gene calls are TRBV27 and TRBJ1-2, with 7 bases that match TRBD1. The CDR3 is 14 amino acids. CDR1 and CDR2 (germline): MNHEY, SMNVEV (reference sequence). V was pared by 6 bases and J by 3 bases, with 7 bases of the junction left unmatched. The CDR3 sequence: CASRPPGQYYGYTF. The CDR3 DNA follows: TGTGCCAGCAGACCTCCGGGACAGTACTATGGCTACACCTTC.

The chain recombines TRBV7-3 with TRBJ2-1, with D maybe TRBD1 (5 bases). Trimming left V 5 bases short and J 4 bases short, with 15 bases between. There are 15 residues in the CDR3. Per germline, CDR1 SGHTA and CDR2 FQGTGA. In DNA form, the CDR3 reads TGTGCCAGCAGCCCGTCCACAGGAGAATACAATGAGCAGTTCTTC. Translating gives CASSPSTGEYNEQFF.

This chain uses TRBV3-1 (or the pseudogene TRBV3-2) with TRBJ2-3; D is unresolved. CDR1 and CDR2 from the germline V gene are LGHDT and YNNKEL (reference sequence). Trimming stripped 1 base from V and 8 bases from J, with 13 bases between. The CDR3 sequence is 14 residues long. The CDR3 reads CASSQARSHGTQYF. The CDR3 DNA follows: TGTGCCAGCAGCCAAGCTCGGTCCCATGGTACGCAGTATTTT.